This T cell receptor (beta chain) was sequenced in a study of blood T cells in healthy people across ages. Whole-study results and caveats: Unsorted PBMC material precluded a definitive naive versus antigen-experienced comparison.

Per the germline V gene, CDR1 is LNHNV and CDR2 is YYDKDF (reference sequence). This CDR3 comprises 15 residues. With regard to this clonotype: Its antigen is not known.

Combining a sample-barcoded 5' primer with a J-beta primer mix, a second PCR ran for roughly 7 to 12 cycles. Each CDR3 protein is one row after TCRdb ran MiXCR on the 5' RACE reads. The sample lists 2 million or so distinct CDR3 sequences, around 48% seen once, with roughly 2.1% in the top ten. Sequenced: blood. The J gene is TRBJ2-1, the V gene TRBV15; D not certain. The end of the DNA aligns better with TRBJ2-7, so the J call may be wrong. The receptor was derived from a woman between 35 and 50 years old in good health. CDR3 sequence reads: CATSRDPSLGYEQYF. CDR3 nucleotides: TGTGCCACCAGCAGAGATCCATCCTTGGGCTACGAGCAGTACTTC.